Detailed here is one T cell receptor (beta chain). Its target is unknown. The sample belongs to a study of type 1 and type 2 diabetes patients. Study context: T cells were magnetically sorted from PBMCs as CD4+ or CD8+ subsets. Overall study findings and caveats: Some expanded clones seen only in T1D might occur in additional T2D or control samples.

Amplification started from genomic DNA. Multiplex PCR with 30 forward and 13 reverse primers amplified the TCR beta CDR3. TCRdb redid the calling of the multiplex PCR reads with MiXCR, one entry per CDR3 protein. The sample contains 250,000 or so distinct CDR3 sequences, around 50% of which appear only once. CDR3 size: 14 residues. V was trimmed by 3 bases and J by 7 bases, leaving 10 bases between them. Germline V gives CDR1 KGHSH, CDR2 LQKENI. The chain employs TRBV18 and TRBJ1-6; D is unresolved. Sequenced material: peripheral blood mononuclear cells (PBMCs). This TCR was sampled from a man in his late teens or twenties with type 2 diabetes. The CDR3 DNA follows: TGTGCCAGCTCACCGGACGGCCAAAATTCACCCCTCCACTTT. This codes for CASSPDGQNSPLHF.